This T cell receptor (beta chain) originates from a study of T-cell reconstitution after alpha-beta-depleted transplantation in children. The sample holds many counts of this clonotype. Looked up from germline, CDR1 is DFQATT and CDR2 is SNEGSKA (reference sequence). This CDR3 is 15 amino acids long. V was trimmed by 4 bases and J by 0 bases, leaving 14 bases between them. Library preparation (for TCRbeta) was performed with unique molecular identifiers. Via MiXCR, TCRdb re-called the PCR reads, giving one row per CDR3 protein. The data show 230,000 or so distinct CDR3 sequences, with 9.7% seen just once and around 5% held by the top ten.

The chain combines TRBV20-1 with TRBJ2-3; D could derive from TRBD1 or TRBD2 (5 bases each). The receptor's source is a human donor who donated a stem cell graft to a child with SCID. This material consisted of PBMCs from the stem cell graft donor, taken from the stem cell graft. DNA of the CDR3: TGCAGTGCTATCCAGGACGGGACCAGCACAGATACGCAGTATTTT. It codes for CSAIQDGTSTDTQYF.